The rows below give T cell receptor beta chains drawn from one sample of a study of early T cells in non-severe SARS-CoV-2 infection. TCRdb recomputed calls from the 5' RACE reads with MiXCR, one row per CDR3 protein. Seen here are 26,000 or so distinct CDR3 sequences, more than 3.5% observed once, and the top ten hold roughly 6.2%. The sequenced sample consisted of whole blood. The source is an adult who was a healthcare worker with PCR-confirmed SARS-CoV-2 infection or an uninfected control (not recorded which). Both conserved end residues are trimmed from each CDR3.

j_call v_call cdr3_aa
TRBJ2-7 TRBV14 ASSSAKGAAEQY
TRBJ2-3 TRBV7-3 ASSPRTGGDPDTQY
TRBJ2-2 TRBV12-3/TRBV12-4 ASSIRTGAMNTGELF
TRBJ2-7 TRBV6-5 ASSYSLGPSTPYEQY
TRBJ1-4 TRBV6-6 ASRPLPVRGADEKLF
TRBJ1-2 TRBV19 ASSIDPAGGYGYT
TRBJ2-5 TRBV7-6 ASSSLTSGGGGTQY
TRBJ1-2 TRBV12-3/TRBV12-4 ASRHLGQGVYYGYT
TRBJ2-4 TRBV29-1 SAQGGSGKNIQY
TRBJ2-1 TRBV29-1 SVEGGGSYNEQF
TRBJ2-2 TRBV29-1 SGGDRGETGELF
TRBJ1-1 TRBV5-4 ASSTETGVSEAF
TRBJ2-7 TRBV11-2 ASSLDKGTGEQY
TRBJ2-7 TRBV2 ASSEWASGSYEQY
TRBJ1-5 TRBV30 AWSVEAGANSNQPQH
TRBJ2-3 TRBV7-2 ASSSRGQGTDTQY
TRBJ2-1 TRBV2 ASRIQGVGEQF
TRBJ2-5 TRBV7-2 ASSLGGQGSYQETQY
TRBJ2-2 TRBV5-4 ASSLSTSSNTGELF
TRBJ1-1 TRBV29-1 SVDRGDPNTEAF
TRBJ1-1 TRBV6-6 ASSSLQGANEAF